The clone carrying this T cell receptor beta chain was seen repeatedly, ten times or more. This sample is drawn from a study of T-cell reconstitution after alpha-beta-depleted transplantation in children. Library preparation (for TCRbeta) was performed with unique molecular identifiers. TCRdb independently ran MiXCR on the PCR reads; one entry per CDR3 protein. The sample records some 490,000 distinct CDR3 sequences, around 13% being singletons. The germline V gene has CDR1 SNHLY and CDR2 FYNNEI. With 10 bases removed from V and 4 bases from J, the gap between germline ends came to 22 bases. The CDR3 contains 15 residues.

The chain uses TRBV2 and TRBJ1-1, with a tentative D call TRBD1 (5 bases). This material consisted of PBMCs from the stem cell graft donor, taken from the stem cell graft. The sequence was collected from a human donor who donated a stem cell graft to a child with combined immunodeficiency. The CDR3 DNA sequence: TGTGCCAACCAGCCGGGGGAATATGCGGTCACTGAAGCTTTCTTT. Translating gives CANQPGEYAVTEAFF.